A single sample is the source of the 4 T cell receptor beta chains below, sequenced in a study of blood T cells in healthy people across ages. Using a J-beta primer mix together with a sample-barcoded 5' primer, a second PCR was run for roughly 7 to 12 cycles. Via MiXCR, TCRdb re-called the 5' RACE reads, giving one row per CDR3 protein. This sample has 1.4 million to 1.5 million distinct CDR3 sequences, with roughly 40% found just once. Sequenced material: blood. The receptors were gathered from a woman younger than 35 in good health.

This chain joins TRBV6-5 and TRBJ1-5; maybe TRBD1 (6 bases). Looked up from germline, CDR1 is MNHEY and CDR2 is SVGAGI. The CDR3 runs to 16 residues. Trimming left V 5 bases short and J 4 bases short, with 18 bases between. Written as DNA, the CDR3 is TGTGCCAGCAGTCGAAACTACCGGGACAAGAATCAGCCCCAGCATTTT. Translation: CASSRNYRDKNQPQHF.

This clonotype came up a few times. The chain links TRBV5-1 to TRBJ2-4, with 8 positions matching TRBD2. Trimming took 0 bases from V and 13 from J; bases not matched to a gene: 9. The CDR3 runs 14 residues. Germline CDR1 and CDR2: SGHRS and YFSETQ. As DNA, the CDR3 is TGCGCCAGCAGCTTGGAGCCGGGAGCGGGGGAGCAGTACTTC. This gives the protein CASSLEPGAGEQYF.

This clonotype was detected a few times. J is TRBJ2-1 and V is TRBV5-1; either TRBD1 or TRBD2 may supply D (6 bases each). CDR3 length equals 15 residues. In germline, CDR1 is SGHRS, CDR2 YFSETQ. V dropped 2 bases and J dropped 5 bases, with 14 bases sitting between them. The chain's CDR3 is CASSLTGAPNNEQFF. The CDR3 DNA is TGCGCCAGCAGCTTAACGGGGGCCCCGAACAATGAGCAGTTCTTC.

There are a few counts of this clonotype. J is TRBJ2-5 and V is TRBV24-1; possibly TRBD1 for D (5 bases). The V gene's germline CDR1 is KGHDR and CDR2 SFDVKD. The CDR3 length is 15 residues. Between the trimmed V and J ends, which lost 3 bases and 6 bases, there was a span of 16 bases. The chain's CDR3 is CATSDPLKGMKTQYF. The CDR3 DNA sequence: TGTGCCACCAGTGATCCTCTTAAGGGGATGAAGACCCAGTACTTC.